This T cell receptor (beta chain) was captured in a study of blood T cell repertoires in COVID-19. Study-wide background: Sample material is recorded as cDNA or gDNA derived from T cells, B-cell-depleted T cells, or PBMCs.

Using immunoSEQ multiplex PCR, the repertoire was profiled, and TCRdb retains in-frame clones only, with some absent. The profile shows about 73,000 clones, 82% of them singletons. V was pared by 0 bases and J by 13 bases, with 11 bases of the junction left unmatched. Germline V gene sequence: CDR1 SGHDT, CDR2 YYEEEE. The CDR3 covers 16 residues. The chain links TRBV5-6 to TRBJ1-6, with 9 bases that match TRBD1. What was sequenced was peripheral blood. This clonotype was obtained from a woman aged 60-75 years with acute or convalescent COVID-19. CDR3 amino acids: CASSLEGTGYVGPLHF. The CDR3 nucleotides read TGTGCCAGCAGCTTGGAGGGGACAGGGTACGTGGGGCCCCTCCACTTT.